The sample holds a few counts of the clone carrying this TCR beta chain. This record belongs to a study of type 1 regulatory T cells. For the study at large: T-allo10 is a Tr1-enriched, alloantigen-specific CD4 T cell product made in vitro.

Deletions cut 6 bases from V and 1 base from J, with 11 bases between. Germline V CDR1 and CDR2: LNHDA, SQIVND (reference sequence). CDR3 size: 14 residues. TCRdb re-called the reads with MiXCR, one entry per CDR3 protein. Of 90,000 to 100,000 distinct CDR3 sequences in the sample, roughly a third were seen once. This chain joins TRBV19 and TRBJ2-3; no clear D. This clonotype originated in a human donor in good health. The sequenced sample consisted of CD4+ T cells, either the whole sample or a sorted fraction (not recorded which). The DNA for the CDR3 is TGTGCCAGTAGAGATGTGGCGGGCACAGATACGCAGTATTTT. Protein sequence: CASRDVAGTDTQYF.